Detailed here is one T cell receptor (beta chain). The antigen remains unidentified. CDR3 size: 13 residues. Germline V lookup: CDR1 MNHEY, CDR2 SMNVEV (reference sequence). Trimming removed 6 bases from V and 9 bases from J; junction bases left unmatched: 9. Time point described: newly diagnosed GD, antithyroid drugs for less than 3 months. Extracted RNA from PBMCs served as the source of the TCR library. Combining iRepertoire HTBI primers with Arm-PCR of CDR3 regions, the authors built TCR beta libraries. A single record per CDR3 protein comes from TCRdb applying MiXCR to the multiplex PCR reads. The sample has roughly 350,000 distinct CDR3 sequences; around 15% are singletons. This record comes from a study of regulatory T cells in long-lasting Graves disease. Study-level background: Graves' patients who were just diagnosed had used antithyroid drugs for under 3 months. Whole-study results and caveats: Persistent-disease Graves' patients showed less TCR diversity than new cases.

The sample was also linked to a second study, of T cells in Graves' hyperthyroidism and ophthalmopathy.

Specimen: peripheral blood mononuclear cells (PBMCs), collected at new diagnosis, from a patient treated with antithyroid drugs. This clonotype was obtained from a woman aged 18-30 years with Graves disease. The chain employs TRBV27 and TRBJ2-5; 8 positions match TRBD1. The CDR3 bases are TGTGCCAGCAGCCTACAGGGGGAAAGGGCCCAGTACTTC. It is translated as CASSLQGERAQYF.